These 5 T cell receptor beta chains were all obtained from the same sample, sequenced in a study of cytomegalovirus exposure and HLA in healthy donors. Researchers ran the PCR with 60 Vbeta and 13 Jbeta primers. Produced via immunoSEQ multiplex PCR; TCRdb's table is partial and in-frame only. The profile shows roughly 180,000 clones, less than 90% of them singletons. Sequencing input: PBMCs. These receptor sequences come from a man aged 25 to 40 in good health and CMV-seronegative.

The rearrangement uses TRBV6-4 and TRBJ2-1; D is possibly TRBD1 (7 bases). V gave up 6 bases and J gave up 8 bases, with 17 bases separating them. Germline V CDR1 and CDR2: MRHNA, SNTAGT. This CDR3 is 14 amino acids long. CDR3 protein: CASRQGGEGDEQFF. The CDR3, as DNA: TGTGCCAGCAGGCAGGGGGGAGAGGGCGATGAGCAGTTCTTC.

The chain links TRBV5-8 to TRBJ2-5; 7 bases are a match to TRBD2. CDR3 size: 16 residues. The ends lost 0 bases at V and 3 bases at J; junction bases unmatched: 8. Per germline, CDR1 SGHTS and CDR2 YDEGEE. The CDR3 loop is CASSLAGLGGEETQYF. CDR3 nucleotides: TGTGCCAGCAGCTTGGCCGGTCTTGGGGGGGAAGAGACCCAGTACTTC.

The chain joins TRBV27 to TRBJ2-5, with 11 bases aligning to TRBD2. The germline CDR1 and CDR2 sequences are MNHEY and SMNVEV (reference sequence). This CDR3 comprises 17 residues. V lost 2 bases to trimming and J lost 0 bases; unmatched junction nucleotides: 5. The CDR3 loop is CASSLGSSGGYQETQYF. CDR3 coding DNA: TGTGCCAGCAGTTTAGGGTCTAGCGGGGGGTACCAAGAGACCCAGTACTTC.

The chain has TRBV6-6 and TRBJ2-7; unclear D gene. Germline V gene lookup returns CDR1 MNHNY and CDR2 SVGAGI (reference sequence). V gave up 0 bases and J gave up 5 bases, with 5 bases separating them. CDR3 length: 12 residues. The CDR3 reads CASSYSSNEQYF. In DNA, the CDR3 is TGTGCCAGCAGTTACTCATCAAACGAGCAGTACTTC.

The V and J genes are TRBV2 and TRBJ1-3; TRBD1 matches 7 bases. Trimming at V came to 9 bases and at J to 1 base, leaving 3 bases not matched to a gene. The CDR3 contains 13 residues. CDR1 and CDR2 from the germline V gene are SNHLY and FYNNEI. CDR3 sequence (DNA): TGTGCCAGTAACAGGGGTTCTGGAAACACCATATATTTT. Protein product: CASNRGSGNTIYF. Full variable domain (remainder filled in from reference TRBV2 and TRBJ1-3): EPEVTQTPSHQVTQMGQEVILRCVPISNHLYFYWYRQILGQKVEFLVSFYNNEISEKSEIFDDQFSVERPDGSNFTLKIRSTKLEDSAMYFCASNRGSGNTIYFGEGSWLTVV.